This T cell receptor beta chain is from a study of OX40 agonist ivuxolimab in advanced cancers. Regarding the complete study: The costimulatory receptor OX40 (CD134) was targeted by ivuxolimab, a fully human IgG2 agonistic monoclonal antibody. Intravenous ivuxolimab was administered to patients every 2 weeks at six dose levels: 0.01, 0.1, 0.3, 1.5, 3 and 10 mg/kg. Of the approximately 50 dose-escalation patients, hepatocellular carcinoma was present in around 19, melanoma in roughly 15, renal cell carcinoma in 9 and head and neck cancer in 9. The dose-escalation cohort was about 86% male with a mean age of approximately 59 years, ranging from roughly 20 to 85. Prior anti-PD-1, anti-PD-L1 or anti-CTLA-4 therapy was permitted, and roughly two fifths of dose-escalation patients had received checkpoint inhibitors. Partial responses were achieved by three dose-escalation patients, of whom one had hepatocellular carcinoma and two had cutaneous melanoma. The purpose of peripheral TCRbeta sequencing was to test whether ivuxolimab changed TCR sequence diversity and led to clonal T-cell expansion. The paper covers the monotherapy dose-escalation part of the phase I ivuxolimab trial, which included N ≈ 57 patients. The paper as a whole reports these results and caveats: At doses of 0.1 to 3.0 mg/kg, clonal expansion of both CD4+ and CD8+ blood T cells was observed from baseline to week 6. In the 0.1-3.0 mg/kg groups, partial responders were among the patients with the lowest normalized peripheral clonal expansion, particularly in CD8+ T cells. Low levels of normalized T-cell clonal expansion were also seen in some nonresponding patients. Antigen specificity was not determined for the clonally expanded peripheral T cells. After ivuxolimab, expanded clones were on average more numerous among CD8+ T cells than among CD4+ T cells.

CDR1 and CDR2, looked up from the germline V gene, are MNHEY and SVGAGI. From cysteine to phenylalanine, the CDR3 is 15 amino acids long. This entry keeps only the CDR3 DNA: 45 bases, framed from base 1. Here V drops 6 bases and J drops 6 bases, and the junction holds 12 bases not matched to any gene. The trial excluded patients who had a history of autoimmune disease or who were on systemic immunosuppression. Peripheral blood for TCR sequencing was collected from all dose cohorts at baseline, on cycle 4 day 1, and on cycle 7 day 1. Samples were obtained from an open-label, multicenter, first-in-human phase I dose-escalation trial of ivuxolimab. Adults with locally advanced or metastatic melanoma, renal cell carcinoma, hepatocellular carcinoma or head and neck squamous cell carcinoma were enrolled in the trial. Before TCR sequencing, CD4+ T cells and CD8+ T cells were sorted from peripheral blood as separate populations.

Concerning this clone itself: Its antigen target is currently unknown. No much larger clone is present one base from it, and per-base qualities are unavailable.

For sequencing of the TCRbeta CDR3 region, genomic DNA was extracted from the sorted cells. The immunoSEQ Assay was used for sequencing of TCRbeta CDR3 regions. What TCRdb holds here is the immuneACCESS table cut down to in-frame rearrangements. Part of the clones is not present; checked against another copy, under half of the missing clones reflect an unresolved V gene, and the others are unexplained. This sample lists tens of thousands of clones; approximately 86% were detected once. Together, the top ten hold about 0.73% of the sample. The V gene is TRBV6-5 and the J gene is TRBJ2-7; 9 junctional bases match TRBD1. The sequences come from CD4+ or CD8+ T cells sorted from blood, collected in a trial of the OX40 agonist ivuxolimab. The clonotype was recovered from an adult with an advanced solid tumor such as melanoma, head and neck, liver or kidney cancer. The nucleotide sequence is TGTGCCAGCAGCCAAAGACCGGGACAGGGTGGCGAGCAGTACTTC. This sequence encodes CASSQRPGQGGEQYF.